This entry lists 15 T cell receptor beta chains sequenced from one sample in a study of tumor and adjacent non-tumor tissue in lung cancer. The library came from three nested PCR rounds adapted from ARM-PCR protocols. TCRdb re-derived calls from the multiplex PCR reads in MiXCR, one entry per CDR3 protein. In the table there are roughly 67,000 distinct CDR3 sequences, roughly 56% of which are singletons. The template was RNA from unsorted bulk tissue. Input material: lung tumor tissue. The receptors here all came from a man aged 45-65 years with non-small cell lung cancer.

This clonotype was detected ten times or more. V and J are TRBV7-9 and TRBJ1-4; 7 bases match TRBD1. The CDR3 is 15 residues long. Trimming took 5 bases from V and 7 from J; bases not matched to a gene: 10. Germline assignment: CDR1 SEHNR and CDR2 FQNEAQ (reference sequence). DNA of the CDR3: TGTGCCAGCAGCCTGATGACAGGGCGGGTTGAAAAACTGTTTTTT. Protein: CASSLMTGRVEKLFF.

This clonotype occurred a few times. This may stem from a read error, because a much larger clone lies one nucleotide away. The V call is TRBV12-3 or TRBV12-4, the J call TRBJ2-7; D remains ambiguous. V was pared by 8 bases and J by 7 bases, with 15 bases between. This CDR3 region has 12 residues. This CDR3 reads CASCWVGREQYF. In nucleotides, the CDR3 is TGTGCCAGCTGCTGGGTGGGCCGGGAGCAGTACTTC.

The chain links TRBV11-2 to TRBJ2-3, with D maybe TRBD2 (5 bases). CDR1 and CDR2 from the germline V gene are SGHAT and FQNNGV. V lost 2 bases and J 3 bases, leaving 12 bases between the germline ends. The CDR3 has 15 residues. Written as DNA, the CDR3 is TGTGCCAGCAGCTTAACTTACCGGGGTACAGATACGCAGTATTTT. It translates to CASSLTYRGTDTQYF.

With regard to this clonotype: The missing conserved phenylalanine or tryptophan at the end of this CDR3 makes a read error likely. V usage is TRBV6-6 and J usage is TRBJ1-5; 8 bases align to TRBD1. The germline gives CDR1 MNHNY, CDR2 SVGAGI (reference sequence). The CDR3 is made up of 16 amino acids. In nucleotides, the CDR3 is TGTGCCTGCAGTCATAACAGGGGACAGGGCAATCAGCCCCAGCATCTT. Its translation is CACSHNRGQGNQPQHL.

This clonotype was recorded a few times. The J gene is TRBJ2-2, the V gene TRBV6-2 or TRBV6-3; D is uncertain. Germline CDR1 is MNHEY and CDR2 is SVGEGT. Trimming left V 5 bases short and J 3 bases short, with 13 bases between. The CDR3 runs to 15 residues. CDR3 in amino acids: CASSPGYSDTGELFF. The CDR3 nucleotides are TGTGCCAGCAGTCCCGGGTATTCGGACACCGGGGAGCTGTTTTTT.

This clonotype was counted once. Just one base apart from a much larger clone, this may be a read error. The CDR3: CTSRTGGTDTQYF. CDR3 bases: TGCACCAGCAGGACAGGGGGGACAGATACGCAGTATTTT. The rearrangement joins TRBV5-1 to TRBJ2-3, with 10 bases aligning to TRBD1. Germline assignment: CDR1 SGHRS and CDR2 YFSETQ. CDR3 length: 13 residues.

Details on this clonotype: The junction departs from the called germline gene at one end, perhaps through a read error. V is TRBV11-2 and J is TRBJ2-7, with D possibly called TRBD1 or TRBD2 (5 bases each). Germline V gene lookup returns CDR1 SGHAT and CDR2 FQNNGV. The CDR3 spans 14 residues. The CDR3 DNA is TGTGCCAGCAGCTTAGATAGGGGAGCCTACAAGCAGTACTTC. This encodes CASSLDRGAYKQYF.

With respect to this clonotype: The junction does not match germline at one end; this may be a read error. V and J are TRBV20-1 and TRBJ2-1; TRBD1 matches at 10 bases. The CDR3 has 20 amino acids. Germline V gives CDR1 DFQATT, CDR2 SNEGSKA (reference sequence). This chain's CDR3 is CSARAPPTRDRGVSYNEQFF. As DNA, the CDR3 is TGTAGTGCTAGAGCTCCACCCACGCGGGACAGGGGAGTTTCCTACAATGAGCAGTTCTTC.

Concerning this clonotype: The conserved phenylalanine or tryptophan is not found at the CDR3 terminus, so this likely reflects a read error. The DNA is left out, because the CDR3 cannot be placed on it with certainty; the CDR3 is given as TCRdb lists it. The rearrangement uses TRBV6-6 and TRBJ1-4; TRBD1, the D gene given by the table, was not confirmed from the DNA. The CDR3 contains 14 residues when both ends are counted. In germline, CDR1 is MNHNY, CDR2 SVGAGI (reference sequence). This CDR3 is CASSWDRQGGKPFL.

As concerns this clonotype: Being one base from a much bigger clone, this may be a read error. The rearrangement links TRBV28 to TRBJ2-2; TRBD1 matches at 7 bases. V lost 10 bases and J lost 5; bases outside the gene matches: 19. Germline V gene sequence: CDR1 MDHEN, CDR2 SYDVKM. The CDR3 consists of 17 residues. CDR3 residues: CANRPLPGTALTGELFF. The CDR3 DNA is TGTGCCAACAGACCTCTCCCTGGGACAGCTTTGACCGGGGAGCTGTTTTTT. Full variable domain (rest looked up from reference TRBV28 and TRBJ2-2): DVKVTQSSRYLVKRTGEKVFLECVQDMDHENMFWYRQDPGLGLRLIYFSYDVKMKEKGDIPEGYSVSREKKERFSLILESASTNQTSMYLCANRPLPGTALTGELFFGEGSRLTVL.

In the case of this clonotype: One end of the junction does not line up with germline, which may come from a read error. V and J are TRBV11-3 and TRBJ2-3; 9 nucleotides align to TRBD1. The germline CDR1 and CDR2 sequences are SGHNT and YENEEA. The CDR3 has 15 amino acids. The CDR3 DNA reads as TGTTCCAGCAGCGCAGGACAGGGGCGCACTGATAGGCAGTATTTT. Amino acid sequence: CSSSAGQGRTDRQYF. The entire variable domain, with the rest obtained from reference TRBV11-3 and TRBJ2-3, is as follows: EAGVVQSPRYKIIEKKQPVAFWCNPISGHNTLYWYLQNLGQGPELLIRYENEEAVDDSQLPKDRFSAERLKGVDSTLKIQPAELGDSAVYLCSSSAGQGRTDRQYFGPGTRLTVL.

Details on this clonotype: One end of the junction does not line up with germline, which may come from a read error. This chain uses TRBV4-2 with TRBJ1-6, with TRBD1 matching over 7 bases. The CDR3 covers 15 residues. Germline values: CDR1 LGHNA, CDR2 YNFKEQ. The CDR3 spells CASSLGTAYYSPLHF. CDR3 DNA: TGTGCCAGCAGCCTCGGGACAGCTTATTATTCACCCCTCCACTTC.

This clonotype has more than one count but fewer than ten. A much more abundant neighbour one base away suggests this may be a read error. The CDR3 coding sequence is TGTGCCATCAGCGACGGGGACACTGAAGCTTTCTTT. This sequence encodes CAISDGDTEAFF. This rearrangement joins TRBV10-3 to TRBJ1-1; D not resolved. The CDR3 sequence is 12 residues long. Trimming left V 6 bases short and J 3 bases short, with 8 bases between. CDR1 is ENHRY, CDR2 SYGVKD, per germline.

At least ten counts were recorded for this clonotype. V and J are TRBV20-1 and TRBJ1-5, with D perhaps matching TRBD1 (5 bases). Per germline, CDR1 DFQATT and CDR2 SNEGSKA (reference sequence). Trimming removed 1 base at V and 0 bases at J, with 19 bases between. This CDR3 contains 18 residues. CDR3 in amino acids: CSARAAGRGVYSNQPQHF. The CDR3 nucleotides are TGCAGTGCTAGAGCCGCCGGGAGGGGAGTTTATAGCAATCAGCCCCAGCATTTT.

Concerning this clonotype itself: Being one base from a much bigger clone, this may be a read error. The V and J genes are TRBV6-6 and TRBJ1-2; a possible D gene is TRBD1 (6 bases). V lost 7 bases to trimming and J lost 2 bases, with 11 bases between them. CDR1 MNHNY and CDR2 SVGAGI come from the germline V gene (reference sequence). The CDR3 runs to 13 residues. In DNA, the CDR3 is TGTGCCAGCAATTCAGGGGTAAACTATGGCTACACCTTC. This translates into CASNSGVNYGYTF.